Following are 2 T cell receptor beta chains from one sample sequenced in a study of T cell changes during pregnancy in multiple sclerosis. Data came from immunoSEQ multiplex PCR; TCRdb stores just in-frame clones and leaves some out. The sample records 45,000 to 55,000 clones, about 90% being singletons. The material was CD4+ T cells from peripheral blood mononuclear cells, obtained in the second trimester of pregnancy. The receptors were gathered from a female donor with multiple sclerosis, enrolled in a pregnancy study.

This chain uses TRBV19 with TRBJ2-1; 11 bases line up with TRBD2. From germline, CDR1 is LNHDA and CDR2 SQIVND (reference sequence). V was clipped by 3 bases and J by 6 bases; unmatched bases: 1. This CDR3 region has 14 residues. For the CDR3, the DNA is TGTGCCAGTAGTATCCTAGCGGGAGGCAATGAGCAGTTCTTC. Translated: CASSILAGGNEQFF.

V gene TRBV28 combines with J gene TRBJ1-4; D remains ambiguous. Germline values: CDR1 MDHEN, CDR2 SYDVKM. With 3 bases removed from V and 7 bases from J, the gap between germline ends came to 15 bases. The CDR3 runs to 15 residues. In DNA, the CDR3 is TGTGCCAGCAGTTTCGTTGGTGCGTCCGTTGAAAAACTGTTTTTT. Amino acid sequence: CASSFVGASVEKLFF.